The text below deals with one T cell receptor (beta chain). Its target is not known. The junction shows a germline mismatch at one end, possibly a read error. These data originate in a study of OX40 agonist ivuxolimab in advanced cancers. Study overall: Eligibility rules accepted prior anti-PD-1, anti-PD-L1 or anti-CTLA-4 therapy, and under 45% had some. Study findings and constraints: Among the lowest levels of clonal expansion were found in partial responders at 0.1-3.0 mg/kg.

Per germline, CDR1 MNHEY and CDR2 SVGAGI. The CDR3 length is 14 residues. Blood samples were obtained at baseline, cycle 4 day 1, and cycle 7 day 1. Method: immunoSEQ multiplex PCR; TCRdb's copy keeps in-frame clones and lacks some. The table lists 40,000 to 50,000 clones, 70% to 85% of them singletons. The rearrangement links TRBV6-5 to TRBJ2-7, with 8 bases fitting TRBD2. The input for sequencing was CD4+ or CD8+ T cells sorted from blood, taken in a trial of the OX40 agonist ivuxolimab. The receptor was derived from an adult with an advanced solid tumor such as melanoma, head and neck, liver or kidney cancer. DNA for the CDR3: TGTGCCAGCAGTTTAGGCCCCCGGGGGGGCGAAACACTCTTC. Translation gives CASSLGPRGGETLF.